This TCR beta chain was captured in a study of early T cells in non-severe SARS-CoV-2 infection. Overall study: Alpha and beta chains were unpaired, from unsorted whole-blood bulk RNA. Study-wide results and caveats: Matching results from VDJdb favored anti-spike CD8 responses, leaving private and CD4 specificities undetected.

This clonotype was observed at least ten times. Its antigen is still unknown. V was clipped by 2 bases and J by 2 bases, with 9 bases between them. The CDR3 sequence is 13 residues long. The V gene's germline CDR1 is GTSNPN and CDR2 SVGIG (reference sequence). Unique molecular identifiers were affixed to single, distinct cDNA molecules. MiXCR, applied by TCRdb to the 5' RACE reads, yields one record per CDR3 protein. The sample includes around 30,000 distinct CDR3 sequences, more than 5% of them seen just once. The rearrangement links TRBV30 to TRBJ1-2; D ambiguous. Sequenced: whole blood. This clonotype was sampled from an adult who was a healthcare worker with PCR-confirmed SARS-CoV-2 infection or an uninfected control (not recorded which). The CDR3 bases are TGTGCCTGGAGTCAGGACCTCAACTATGGCTACACCTTC. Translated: CAWSQDLNYGYTF.